The clone carrying this TCR beta chain was observed a single time. This sample is drawn from a study of blood T cell repertoires in COVID-19. Overall study context: COVID-19 samples, acute and convalescent, were from the United States, Italy and Spain. Sources were T cells, B-cell-depleted T cells, or PBMCs; the material itself was cDNA or gDNA.

The authors' processing: Amplification of reference gene primers provided the estimated nucleated cell counts. TCRdb's table, derived via immunoSEQ multiplex PCR, lists solely in-frame clones and lacks some. V and J calls and clone size are given by that table; D and trimming were obtained from the DNA. The table has about 300,000 clones, roughly nine tenths seen once. CDR3 length: 18 amino acids. Germline V gives CDR1 SGHNT, CDR2 YYREEE (reference sequence). V was pared by 4 bases and J by 2 bases, with 24 bases between. The sequenced material came from peripheral blood. The source is a man younger than 35 who had recovered from COVID-19. The V gene is TRBV5-4, the J gene TRBJ1-2, with D unclear. CDR3 in DNA: TGTGCCAGCAGCAAACCCTTAATCCTAGGATATGGGAACTATGGCTACACCTTC. It codes for CASSKPLILGYGNYGYTF.